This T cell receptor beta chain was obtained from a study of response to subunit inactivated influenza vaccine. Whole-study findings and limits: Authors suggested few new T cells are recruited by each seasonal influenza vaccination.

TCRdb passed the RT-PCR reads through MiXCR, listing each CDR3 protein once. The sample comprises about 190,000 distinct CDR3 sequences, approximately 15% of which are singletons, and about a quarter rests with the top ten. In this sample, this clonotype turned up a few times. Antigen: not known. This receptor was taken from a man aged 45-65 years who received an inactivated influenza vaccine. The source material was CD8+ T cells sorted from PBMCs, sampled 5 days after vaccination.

In nucleotides, the CDR3 is TGTGCCAGCAGCTCGGACGGGCTCTATGGCTACACCTTC. This encodes CASSSDGLYGYTF. The chain couples TRBV28 to TRBJ1-2, with D unresolved. CDR3 size: 13 residues. CDR1 is MDHEN and CDR2 is SYDVKM in the germline V gene. The V end lost 6 bases, the J end lost 4 bases, and 12 bases lay between the germline ends.